This T cell receptor (beta chain) was identified in a study of blood T cell repertoires in COVID-19. Study in general: Samples of COVID-19 (acute and convalescent) were obtained from the United States, Italy and Spain. PBMCs, B-cell-depleted T cells, or T cells were the source of the cDNA or gDNA that made up the material.

Original handling: For nucleated cells, counts were estimated from reference gene primer amplification. Repertoires were generated with immunoSEQ multiplex PCR, while TCRdb's copy carries only in-frame clones and drops some. For V, J and clone size, that table is used; D and trimming come from the DNA. This sample has 110,000 to 150,000 clones, with about 86% found just once. This clone was seen more than once but under ten times. The V segment lost 5 bases and the J segment 3 bases; nucleotides outside the gene matches: 3. The CDR3 is 15 amino acids. Germline CDR1 and CDR2: SGHTA and FQGTGA. The chain combines TRBV7-3 with TRBJ1-3; 11 bases match TRBD1. This clonotype was sampled from a woman aged 55-70 years with acute or convalescent COVID-19. The sample was peripheral blood. The DNA for the CDR3 is TGTGCCAGCAGCCTGGACAGGGGGCTTGGAAACACCATATATTTT. This sequence encodes CASSLDRGLGNTIYF.